This record concerns one T cell receptor beta chain sequence. Antigen: not known. The sample carries other DNA sequences with the same CDR3. It was with 60 Vbeta and 13 Jbeta primers that the PCR ran. The protocol was immunoSEQ multiplex PCR, while the TCRdb copy is restricted to in-frame clones and leaves out a portion. Of about 140,000 clones in the sample, about 80% were seen once. Trimming took off 6 bases at V and 1 base at J, with 9 bases between the two ends. Germline V gene data show CDR1 as KGHSH and CDR2 as LQKENI. This CDR3 comprises 13 residues. The sample comes from a study of cytomegalovirus exposure and HLA in healthy donors. Study-level information: A prior analysis found 95 million to 140 million unique TCR beta sequences from around 200 million T cells.

Study-level points and caveats: Roughly uniform sequencing depth across donors was assumed, possibly incorrectly. Upon later analysis, HLA-associated TCR beta chains proved more clonally expanded than other, equally common chains.

This clonotype was obtained from a woman younger than 45 in good health and CMV-seronegative. Sequencing input: PBMCs. The chain combines TRBV18 with TRBJ1-1; TRBD1 is a possible D gene (6 bases). DNA for the CDR3: TGTGCCAGCTCTCTGGACAGGAACACTGAAGCTTTCTTT. It is translated as CASSLDRNTEAFF.